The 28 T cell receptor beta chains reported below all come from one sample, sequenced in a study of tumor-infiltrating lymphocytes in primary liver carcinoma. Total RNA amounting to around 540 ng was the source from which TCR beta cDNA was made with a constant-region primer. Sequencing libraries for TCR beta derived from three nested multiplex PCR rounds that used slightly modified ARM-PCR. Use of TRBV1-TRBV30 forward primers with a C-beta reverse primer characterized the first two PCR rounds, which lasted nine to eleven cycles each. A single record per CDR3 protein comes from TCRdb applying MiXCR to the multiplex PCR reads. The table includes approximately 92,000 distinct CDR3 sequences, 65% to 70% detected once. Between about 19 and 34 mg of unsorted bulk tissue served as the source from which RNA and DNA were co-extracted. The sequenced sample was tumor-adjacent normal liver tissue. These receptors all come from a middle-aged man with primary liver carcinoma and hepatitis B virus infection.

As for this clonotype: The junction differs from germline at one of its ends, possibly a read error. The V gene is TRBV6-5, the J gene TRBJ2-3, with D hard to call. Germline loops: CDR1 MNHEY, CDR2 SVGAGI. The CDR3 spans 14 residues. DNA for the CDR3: TGTGTCAGCAGTTACGTCGGAGCCACTGATACGCAGTATTTT. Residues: CVSSYVGATDTQYF.

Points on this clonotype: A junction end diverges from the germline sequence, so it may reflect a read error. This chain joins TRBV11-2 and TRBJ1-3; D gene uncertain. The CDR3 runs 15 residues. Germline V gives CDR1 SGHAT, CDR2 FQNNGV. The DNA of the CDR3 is TGTCCCAGCAACTTAAATAACGTATCTGGAAACACCATATATTTT. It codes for CPSNLNNVSGNTIYF.

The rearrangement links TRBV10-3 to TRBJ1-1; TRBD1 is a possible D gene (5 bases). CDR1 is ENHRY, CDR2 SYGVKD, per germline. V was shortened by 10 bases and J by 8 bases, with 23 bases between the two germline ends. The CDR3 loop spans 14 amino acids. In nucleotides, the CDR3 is TGTGCCACTATTTGGGGCCCTCCCGACGGGGAAGCTTTCTTT. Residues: CATIWGPPDGEAFF.

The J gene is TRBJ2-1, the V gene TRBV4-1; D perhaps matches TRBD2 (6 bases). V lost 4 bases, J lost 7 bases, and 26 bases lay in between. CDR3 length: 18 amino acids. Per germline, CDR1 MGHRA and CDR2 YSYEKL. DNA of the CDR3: TGCGCCAGCAGCCTAGGATTGATTACCAGGGCGGAGGGAAATGAGCAGTTCTTC. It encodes CASSLGLITRAEGNEQFF.

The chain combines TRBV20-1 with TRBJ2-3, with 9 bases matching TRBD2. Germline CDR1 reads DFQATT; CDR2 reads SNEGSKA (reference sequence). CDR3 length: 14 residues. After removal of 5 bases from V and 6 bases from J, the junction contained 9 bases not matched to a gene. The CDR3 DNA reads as TGCAGTGCTCTAGCGGGAAAAGGTGTGGATACGCAGTATTTT. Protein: CSALAGKGVDTQYF.

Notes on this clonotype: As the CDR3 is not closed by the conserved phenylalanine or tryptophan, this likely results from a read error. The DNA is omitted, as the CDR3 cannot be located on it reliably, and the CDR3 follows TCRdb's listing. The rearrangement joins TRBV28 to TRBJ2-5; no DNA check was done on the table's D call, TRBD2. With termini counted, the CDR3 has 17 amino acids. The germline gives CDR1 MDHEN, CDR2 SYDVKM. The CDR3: CASSSISSGGSQETQCL.

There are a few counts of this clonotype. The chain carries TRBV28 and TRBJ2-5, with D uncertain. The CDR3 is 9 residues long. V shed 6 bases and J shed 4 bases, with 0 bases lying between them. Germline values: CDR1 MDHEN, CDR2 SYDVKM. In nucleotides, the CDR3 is TGTGCCAGCAGAGAGACCCAGTACTTC. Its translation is CASRETQYF.

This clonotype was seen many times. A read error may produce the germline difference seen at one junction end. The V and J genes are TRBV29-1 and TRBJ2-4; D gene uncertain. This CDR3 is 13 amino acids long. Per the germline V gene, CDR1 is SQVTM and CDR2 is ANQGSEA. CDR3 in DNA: TGCAGCGTTGAAATCGGAGCCCAAAACATTCAGTACTTC. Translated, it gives CSVEIGAQNIQYF.

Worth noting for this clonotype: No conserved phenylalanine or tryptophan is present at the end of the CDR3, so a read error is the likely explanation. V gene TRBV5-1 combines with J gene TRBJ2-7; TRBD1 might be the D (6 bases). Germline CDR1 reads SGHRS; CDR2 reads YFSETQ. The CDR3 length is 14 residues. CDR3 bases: TGCGCCAGCAGTCCTGGGCCAGGGGCCTACGTGCAGTACTCC. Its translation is CASSPGPGAYVQYS.

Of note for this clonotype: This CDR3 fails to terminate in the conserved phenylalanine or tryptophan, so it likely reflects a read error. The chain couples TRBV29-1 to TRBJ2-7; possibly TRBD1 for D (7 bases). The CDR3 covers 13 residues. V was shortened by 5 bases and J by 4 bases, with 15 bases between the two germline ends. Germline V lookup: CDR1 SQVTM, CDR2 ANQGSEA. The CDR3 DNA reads TGCAGCGTTAGGACAGGAGGGATTTACGAGCAGTACCTC. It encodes CSVRTGGIYEQYL.

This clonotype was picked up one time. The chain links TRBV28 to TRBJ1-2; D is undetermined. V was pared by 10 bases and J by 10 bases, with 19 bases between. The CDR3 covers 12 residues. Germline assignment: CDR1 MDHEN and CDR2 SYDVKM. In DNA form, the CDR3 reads TGTGCCATCCTCCTAGATTCAGGTGACTACACCTTC. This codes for CAILLDSGDYTF.

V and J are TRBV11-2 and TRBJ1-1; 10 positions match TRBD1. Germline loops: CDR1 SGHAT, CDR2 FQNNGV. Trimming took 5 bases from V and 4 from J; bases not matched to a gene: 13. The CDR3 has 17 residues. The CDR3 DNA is TGTGCCAGCAGCCGATTGGGGGGACAGGGGTTTGGCACTGAAGCTTTCTTT. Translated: CASSRLGGQGFGTEAFF.

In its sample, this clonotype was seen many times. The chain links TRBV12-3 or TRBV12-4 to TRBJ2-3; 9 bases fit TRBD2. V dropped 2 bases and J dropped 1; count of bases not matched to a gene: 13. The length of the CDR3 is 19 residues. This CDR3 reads CASSLRREGTPQGTDTQYF. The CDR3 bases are TGTGCCAGCAGTTTAAGGCGGGAGGGAACCCCCCAGGGCACAGATACGCAGTATTTT.

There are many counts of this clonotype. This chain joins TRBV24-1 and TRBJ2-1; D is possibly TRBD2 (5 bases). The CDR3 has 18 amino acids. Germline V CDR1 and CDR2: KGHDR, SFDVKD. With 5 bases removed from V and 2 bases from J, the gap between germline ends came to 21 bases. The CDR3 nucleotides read TGTGCCACCAGTGGCGCAGCGGAAGGGAGTGGGCCCTACAATGAGCAGTTCTTC. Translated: CATSGAAEGSGPYNEQFF.

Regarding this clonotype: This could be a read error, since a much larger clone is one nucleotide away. This CDR3 reads CASSGPAGADTQYF. For the CDR3, the DNA is TGTGCCAGCAGTGGACCAGCGGGAGCAGATACGCAGTATTTT. The chain recombines TRBV6-1 with TRBJ2-3; TRBD2 aligns across 8 bases. The CDR3 spans 14 residues. J lost 4 bases, V lost 4 bases, and 4 bases had no gene match. CDR1 is MNHNS and CDR2 is SASEGT in the germline V gene.

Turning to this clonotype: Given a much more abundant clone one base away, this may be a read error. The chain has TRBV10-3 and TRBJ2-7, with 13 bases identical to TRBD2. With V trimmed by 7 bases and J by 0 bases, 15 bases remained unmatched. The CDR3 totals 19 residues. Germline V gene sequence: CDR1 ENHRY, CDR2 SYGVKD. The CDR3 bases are TGTGCCATCACCAAACGATCGGGACTAGCGGGATGGTTCTCCTACGAGCAGTACTTC. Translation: CAITKRSGLAGWFSYEQYF.

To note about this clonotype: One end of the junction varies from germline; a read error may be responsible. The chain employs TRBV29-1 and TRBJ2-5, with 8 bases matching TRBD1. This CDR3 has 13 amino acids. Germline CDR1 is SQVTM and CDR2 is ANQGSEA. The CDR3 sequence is CSIGGRGQEIQYF. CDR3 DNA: TGCAGCATTGGAGGCAGGGGGCAAGAGATCCAGTACTTC. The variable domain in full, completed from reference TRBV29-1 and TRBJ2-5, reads SAVISQKPSRDICQRGTSLTIQCQVDSQVTMMFWYRQQPGQSLTLIATANQGSEATYESGFVIDKFPISRPNLTFSTLTVSNMSPEDSSIYLCSIGGRGQEIQYFGPGTRLLVL.

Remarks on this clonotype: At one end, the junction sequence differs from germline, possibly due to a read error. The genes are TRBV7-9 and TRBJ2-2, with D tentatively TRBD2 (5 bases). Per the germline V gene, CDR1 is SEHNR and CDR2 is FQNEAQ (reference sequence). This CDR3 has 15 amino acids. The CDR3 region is CASSLGGPTTGELLF. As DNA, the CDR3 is TGTGCCAGCAGCTTGGGCGGGCCTACTACCGGGGAGCTGTTATTT.

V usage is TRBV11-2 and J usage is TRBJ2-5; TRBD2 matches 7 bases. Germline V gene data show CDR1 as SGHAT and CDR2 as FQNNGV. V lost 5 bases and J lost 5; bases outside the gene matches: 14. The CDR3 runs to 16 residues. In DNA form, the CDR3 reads TGTGCCAGCAGCACACTAGCGCGGGGCTTGTGGGAGACCCAGTACTTC. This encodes CASSTLARGLWETQYF.

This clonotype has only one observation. CDR3 DNA: TGTGCCAGGAGTTCGCGCCTCAGCGGGAGGATCTATGAGCAGTTCTTC. Translating gives CARSSRLSGRIYEQFF. This chain connects TRBV11-2 to TRBJ2-1, with 9 bases lining up with TRBD2. CDR1 and CDR2 from the germline V gene are SGHAT and FQNNGV. The trim removed 9 bases at V and 8 bases at J, leaving 17 bases unmatched. CDR3 length: 16 residues. Using reference TRBV11-2 and TRBJ2-1 for the parts outside the CDR3, the full variable domain is EAGVAQSPRYKIIEKRQSVAFWCNPISGHATLYWYQQILGQGPKLLIQFQNNGVVDDSQLPKDRFSAERLKGVDSTLKIQPAKLEDSAVYLCARSSRLSGRIYEQFFGPGTRLTVL.

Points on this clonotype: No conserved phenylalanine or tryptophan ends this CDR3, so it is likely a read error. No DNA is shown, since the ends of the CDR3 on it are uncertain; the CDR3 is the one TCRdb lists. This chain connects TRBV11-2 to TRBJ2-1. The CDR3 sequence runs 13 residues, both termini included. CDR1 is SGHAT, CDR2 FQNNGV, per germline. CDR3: CVTSLNDAYEKFL.

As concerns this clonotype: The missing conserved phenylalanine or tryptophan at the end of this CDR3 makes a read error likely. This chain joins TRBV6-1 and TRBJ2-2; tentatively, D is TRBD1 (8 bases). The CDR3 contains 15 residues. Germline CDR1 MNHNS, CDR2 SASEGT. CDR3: CASSVQQGGGGELFV. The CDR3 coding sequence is TGCGCCAGCAGTGTTCAACAGGGGGGGGGCGGGGAGCTGTTTGTT.

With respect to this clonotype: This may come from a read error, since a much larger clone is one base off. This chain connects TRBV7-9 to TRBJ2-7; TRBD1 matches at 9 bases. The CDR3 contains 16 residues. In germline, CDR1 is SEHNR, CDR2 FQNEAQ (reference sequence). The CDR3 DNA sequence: TGTGCCAGCAGCTGGCCTGGGGGGACAGGGAATTACGAGCCGTACTTC. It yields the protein CASSWPGGTGNYEPYF.

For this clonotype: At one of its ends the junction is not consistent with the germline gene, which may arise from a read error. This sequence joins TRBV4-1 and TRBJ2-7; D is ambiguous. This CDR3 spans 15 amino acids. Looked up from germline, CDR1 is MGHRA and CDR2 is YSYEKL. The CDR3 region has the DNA TGCGCCAGCAGTCAAGATTCATTTCTACTTAGGGAGCAGTACTTC. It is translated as CASSQDSFLLREQYF.

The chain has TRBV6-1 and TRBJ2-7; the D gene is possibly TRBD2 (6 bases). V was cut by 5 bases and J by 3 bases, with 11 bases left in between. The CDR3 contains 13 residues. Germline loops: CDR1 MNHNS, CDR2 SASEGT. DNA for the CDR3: TGTGCCAGCAGTAGGGACTCGGGCTACGAGCAGTACTTC. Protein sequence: CASSRDSGYEQYF.

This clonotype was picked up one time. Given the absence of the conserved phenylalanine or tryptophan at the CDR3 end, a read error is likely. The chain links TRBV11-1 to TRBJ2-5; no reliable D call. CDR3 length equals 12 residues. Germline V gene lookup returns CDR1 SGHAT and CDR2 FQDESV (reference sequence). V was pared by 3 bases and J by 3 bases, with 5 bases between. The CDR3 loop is CASSFAEETQYL. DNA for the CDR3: TGTGCCAGCAGCTTCGCAGAAGAGACCCAGTACCTT.

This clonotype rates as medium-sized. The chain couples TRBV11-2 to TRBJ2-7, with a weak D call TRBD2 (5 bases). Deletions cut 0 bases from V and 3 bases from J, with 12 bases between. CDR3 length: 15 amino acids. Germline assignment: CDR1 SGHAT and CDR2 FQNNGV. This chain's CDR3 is CASSLDRGQSYEQYF. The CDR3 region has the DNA TGTGCCAGCAGCTTAGATCGAGGGCAGAGCTACGAGCAGTACTTC.

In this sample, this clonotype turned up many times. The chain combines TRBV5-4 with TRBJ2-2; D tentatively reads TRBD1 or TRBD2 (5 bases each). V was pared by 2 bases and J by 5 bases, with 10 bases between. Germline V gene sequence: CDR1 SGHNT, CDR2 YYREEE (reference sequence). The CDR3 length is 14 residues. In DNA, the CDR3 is TGTGCCAGCAGCTTCCCTGGGGGAACCGGGGAGCTGTTTTTT. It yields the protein CASSFPGGTGELFF.